This entry lists 3 T cell receptor beta chains sequenced from one sample in a study of response to subunit inactivated influenza vaccine. TCRdb used MiXCR to reprocess the RT-PCR reads, holding one entry per CDR3 protein. The table has hundreds of thousands of distinct CDR3 sequences, roughly 12% seen once; the top ten hold 10%. The specimen comprised PBMCs from blood, sampled on the day of vaccination. These receptors all come from a man aged 50-59 years who received an inactivated influenza vaccine.

This clonotype was recorded a few times. This rearrangement joins TRBV20-1 to TRBJ1-5; the match to TRBD1 covers 7 bases. CDR3 length: 15 residues. The V gene's germline CDR1 is DFQATT and CDR2 SNEGSKA (reference sequence). The ends lost 0 bases at V and 0 bases at J; junction bases unmatched: 2. The CDR3, as DNA: TGCAGTGCTAGAGAACAGGGGTATAGCAATCAGCCCCAGCATTTT. Translated, it gives CSAREQGYSNQPQHF.

CDR3 nucleotide sequence: TGTGCCAGCGCCGCCGCTTCGGGGGGGCAGTACTTC. Amino acid sequence: CASAAASGGQYF. V and J are TRBV12-3 or TRBV12-4 and TRBJ2-7, with 7 bases that match TRBD2. The ends lost 8 bases at V and 9 bases at J; junction bases unmatched: 10. This CDR3 comprises 12 residues.

This clonotype was detected a few times. This sequence joins TRBV29-1 and TRBJ1-1; 7 bases are shared with TRBD1. In germline, CDR1 is SQVTM, CDR2 ANQGSEA. After removal of 0 bases from V and 4 bases from J, the junction contained 8 bases not matched to a gene. The CDR3 runs 15 residues. The CDR3, as DNA: TGCAGCGTTGAAGATCTCAGGGGGGGGGCCACTGAAGCTTTCTTT. Protein product: CSVEDLRGGATEAFF.